The clone carrying this T cell receptor (beta chain) was observed a single time. Its antigen is not known. Different DNA sequences within this sample yield the same CDR3. These data belong to a study of cytomegalovirus exposure and HLA in healthy donors. Across the study: Earlier sequencing of approximately 200 million T cells yielded fewer than 140 million unique TCR beta sequences.

The study's findings and limits: According to a later analysis, most TCR beta chains associated with CMV appeared HLA-restricted. Later analysis indicated greater clonal expansion among HLA-associated TCR beta chains than among equally common other chains. Segments of the TCR beta V type were, in most cases, productive about 87% or about 30% of the time in an earlier analysis.

The study ran its PCR with 60 Vbeta and 13 Jbeta primers. Data came from immunoSEQ multiplex PCR; TCRdb stores just in-frame clones and leaves some out. Here the sample spans around 300,000 clones, roughly 90% being singletons. The CDR3 totals 16 residues. Germline lookup yields CDR1 LNHDA and CDR2 SQIVND (reference sequence). The junction had 15 bases not matched to a gene; V was cut back by 6 bases and J by 4 bases. The receptor was derived from a woman between 18 and 29 years old in good health and CMV-seronegative. Sequenced: PBMCs. The chain is built from TRBV19 and TRBJ2-7, with 7 nucleotides matching TRBD2. DNA of the CDR3: TGTGCCAGTAGCCCCCCGGACGGGAGGAGCCTTTACGAGCAGTACTTC. Its translation: CASSPPDGRSLYEQYF.